Below, one T cell receptor (beta chain) is given with its context. A single base separates this from a much larger clone, so it may be a read error. What was amplified from RNA transcripts were TCR beta CDR3 regions. The study used the HTBI primer set for a first-round RT-PCR of the TCR CDR3. TCRdb re-analysed the multiplex PCR reads in MiXCR, keeping a single row per CDR3 protein. In the table there are some 770,000 distinct CDR3 sequences, about a sixth of which are singletons. Germline CDR1 MNHEY, CDR2 SMNVEV (reference sequence). The CDR3 totals 18 residues. Reasons for excluding patients were uncontrolled infection, other autoimmune disease, pregnancy or lactation. These data originate in a study of T cells in Graves' hyperthyroidism and ophthalmopathy.

The sequencing input was blood. The chain is built from TRBV27 and TRBJ2-4; 9 nucleotides line up with TRBD2. This sequence was found in a young man with Graves' hyperthyroidism. The CDR3 is CASSYYGLAGSGKSIQYF. The CDR3 DNA reads TGTGCCAGCAGTTATTATGGCCTAGCGGGATCTGGCAAAAGCATTCAGTACTTC.